This TCR beta chain comes out of a study of blood T cell repertoires in COVID-19. Clinical histories supplied by participants themselves formed the basis of cohort assignment. J was trimmed by 2 bases and V by 5 bases; bases with no gene match: 6. The CDR3 sequence is 15 residues long. The germline V gene has CDR1 MDHEN and CDR2 SYDVKM. Source study methods: How many nucleated cells were present was estimated from reference gene primer amplification. Clones were sequenced by immunoSEQ multiplex PCR, and TCRdb holds only the in-frame ones, with some missing. The V and J calls and clone size were taken over from that table, and D and trimming were inferred from the DNA. The profile shows approximately 250,000 clones, roughly 90% of them singletons.

Sample: PBMCs or T cells enriched from blood (not recorded which). The gene calls are TRBV28 and TRBJ2-7; TRBD1 agrees at 10 bases. This TCR came from a woman in her 30s who had recovered from COVID-19. The CDR3 region has the DNA TGTGCCAGCAGTCCCCCCGGACAGGGGGCCTACGAGCAGTACTTC. Translation: CASSPPGQGAYEQYF.